One sample yielded the 18 T cell receptor beta chains listed below, sequenced in a study of T-cell memory formation after mild COVID-19. Each CDR3 protein is one row after TCRdb ran MiXCR on the 5' RACE reads. Of 400,000 or so distinct CDR3 sequences listed, about 20% are singletons. The sample consisted of PBMCs or a T cell subset sorted from them (not recorded which). The receptors here all came from an adult woman who had mild COVID-19 (a few samples of this study predate the infection). Cell type and time point are not known.

This clonotype was observed a few times. V is TRBV4-3 and J is TRBJ1-2; 11 bases are a match to TRBD1. The trim removed 5 bases at V and 5 bases at J, leaving 10 bases unmatched. The CDR3 has 16 amino acids. Per the germline V gene, CDR1 is LGHNA and CDR2 is YSLEER. The DNA for the CDR3 is TGCGCCAGCAGCAAGCCGGGACAGGGGGGCGTTTATGGCTACACCTTC. Protein sequence: CASSKPGQGGVYGYTF.

The chain combines TRBV25-1 with TRBJ1-1; D not resolved. The CDR3 has 14 residues. V lost 0 bases to trimming and J lost 5 bases, with 10 bases between them. CDR1 and CDR2 from the germline V gene are MGHDK and SYGVNS. The CDR3 is CASSEYLGGTEAFF. DNA for the CDR3: TGTGCCAGCAGTGAATATCTAGGCGGGACTGAAGCTTTCTTT.

This clonotype was counted a few times. This chain joins TRBV7-6 and TRBJ1-6; D is unclear. Germline V gene lookup returns CDR1 SGHVS and CDR2 FNYEAQ. The CDR3 consists of 14 residues. V lost 1 base and J lost 6, with 7 bases in between. The CDR3 DNA sequence: TGTGCCAGCAGCTTAGATACCGGTAATTCACCCCTCCACTTT. Translating it yields CASSLDTGNSPLHF.

This clonotype occurred a few times. The chain carries TRBV6-1 and TRBJ2-5; TRBD1 matches at 7 bases. Losses at the gene ends were 3 bases for V and 2 bases for J; bases not matched to a gene: 6. Germline V lookup: CDR1 MNHNS, CDR2 SASEGT. CDR3 length: 15 amino acids. For the CDR3, the DNA is TGTGCCAGCAGTGACCCAGGACAGGATCAAGAGACCCAGTACTTC. Protein: CASSDPGQDQETQYF.

This clonotype was observed a handful of times. The rearrangement uses TRBV5-1 and TRBJ2-3; possible D gene TRBD2, 5 bases. The CDR3 contains 15 residues. From germline, CDR1 is SGHRS and CDR2 YFSETQ. Trimming shortened V by 4 bases and J by 0 bases, and 12 bases separated the two germline ends. The CDR3 region is CASSEVGESTDTQYF. The CDR3 nucleotides are TGCGCCAGCAGCGAGGTGGGAGAAAGCACAGATACGCAGTATTTT. The variable domain in full, completed from reference TRBV5-1 and TRBJ2-3, reads KAGVTQTPRYLIKTRGQQVTLSCSPISGHRSVSWYQQTPGQGLQFLFEYFSETQRNKGNFPGRFSGRQFSNSRSEMNVSTLELGDSALYLCASSEVGESTDTQYFGPGTRLTVL.

This chain uses TRBV15 with TRBJ1-2, with D possibly being TRBD1 (5 bases). Trimming took off 5 bases at V and 7 bases at J, with 17 bases between the two ends. The CDR3 contains 14 residues. From germline, CDR1 is LNHNV and CDR2 YYDKDF (reference sequence). CDR3 residues: CATSFGGFFFGYTF. The CDR3 nucleotides are TGTGCCACCAGCTTCGGGGGATTTTTTTTTGGCTACACCTTC.

This clonotype was observed a few times. The V gene is TRBV12-3 or TRBV12-4, the J gene TRBJ1-5; D gene ambiguous. This CDR3 is 14 amino acids long. V was cut by 4 bases and J by 3 bases, with 10 bases left in between. The CDR3 region has the DNA TGTGCCAGCAGTTCAGATTTCGCCAATCAGCCCCAGCATTTT. It encodes CASSSDFANQPQHF.

The chain uses TRBV7-9 and TRBJ1-5; TRBD1 matches 8 bases. V trimming: 5 bases; J trimming: 2 bases; junction bases outside the gene matches: 8. Germline CDR1 is SEHNR and CDR2 is FQNEAQ (reference sequence). There are 16 residues in the CDR3. The CDR3 coding sequence is TGTGCCAGCAGCCACGGACAGGGTGGGCGCAATCAGCCCCAGCATTTT. Translated, it gives CASSHGQGGRNQPQHF.

This clonotype was seen more than once but under ten times. The chain is built from TRBV24-1 and TRBJ2-3; 7 positions match TRBD2. V shed 4 bases, J shed 4 bases, and the junction held 7 bases outside the gene matches. The CDR3 covers 15 residues. CDR1 and CDR2 (germline): KGHDR, SFDVKD. The CDR3 protein is CATSEWGGKSDTQYF. The CDR3 DNA is TGTGCCACCAGTGAATGGGGGGGGAAGTCAGATACGCAGTATTTT.

The J gene is TRBJ2-1, the V gene TRBV5-1, with D uncertain. Germline V gene sequence: CDR1 SGHRS, CDR2 YFSETQ. V lost 0 bases, J lost 7 bases, and 14 bases lay in between. This CDR3 spans 15 amino acids. The CDR3 nucleotides are TGCGCCAGCAGCTTGGCCCCCTCTATAGGTAATGAGCAGTTCTTC. Translation: CASSLAPSIGNEQFF.

This clonotype showed up just a few times. The chain links TRBV15 to TRBJ2-2; no definite D call. V was trimmed by 0 bases and J by 3 bases, leaving 8 bases between them. This CDR3 has 15 amino acids. Germline values: CDR1 LNHNV, CDR2 YYDKDF (reference sequence). This chain's CDR3 is CATSRDPGYTGELFF. The DNA of the CDR3 is TGTGCCACCAGCAGAGATCCTGGGTACACCGGGGAGCTGTTTTTT.

The rearrangement links TRBV20-1 to TRBJ2-3; 7 bases agree with TRBD2. V was pared by 0 bases and J by 0 bases, with 15 bases of the junction left unmatched. CDR3 length: 19 residues. Germline CDR1 and CDR2: DFQATT and SNEGSKA (reference sequence). The CDR3 bases are TGCAGTGCTAGAGATCCTAGCGGAGCCTGGATTACTAGCACAGATACGCAGTATTTT. Its translation is CSARDPSGAWITSTDTQYF.

This clonotype has a handful of counts. V usage is TRBV11-2 and J usage is TRBJ2-3, with a tentative D call TRBD2 (7 bases). V was pared by 7 bases and J by 1 base, with 24 bases between. Germline CDR1 and CDR2: SGHAT and FQNNGV. The CDR3 covers 18 residues. Here the CDR3 reads CASKTGRTGGLGTDTQYF. CDR3 sequence (DNA): TGTGCCAGCAAGACCGGGAGGACCGGGGGGCTCGGCACAGATACGCAGTATTTT.

This chain links TRBV29-1 with TRBJ2-7; D unclear. Germline assignment: CDR1 SQVTM and CDR2 ANQGSEA. The V and J ends lost 6 bases and 0 bases respectively, with 15 bases between them. The CDR3 covers 14 residues. CDR3 sequence (DNA): TGCAGCGTGGGCCGGGCCTCAAGCTCCTACGAGCAGTACTTC. This encodes CSVGRASSSYEQYF.

This sequence joins TRBV4-1 and TRBJ2-7; D is undetermined. The CDR3 is 14 residues long. Trimming cost V 3 bases and J 0 bases, with 9 bases left between them. Germline values: CDR1 MGHRA, CDR2 YSYEKL. The CDR3 sequence: CASSQRNPSYEQYF. CDR3 DNA sequence: TGCGCCAGCAGCCAGAGGAACCCCTCCTACGAGCAGTACTTC.

The DNA for the CDR3 is TGTGCCAGTAGTCCGTCGGGACAGCACTATGGCTACACCTTC. Translated, it gives CASSPSGQHYGYTF. The chain has TRBV19 and TRBJ1-2; 7 positions agree with TRBD1. The CDR3 is 14 amino acids. V lost 5 bases, J lost 3 bases, and 6 bases stayed unmatched. From germline, CDR1 is LNHDA and CDR2 SQIVND (reference sequence).

The chain joins TRBV3-1 to TRBJ2-3; 8 bases align to TRBD2. Trimming removed 4 bases from V and 2 bases from J; junction bases left unmatched: 8. The CDR3 contains 16 residues. Per germline, CDR1 LGHDT and CDR2 YNNKEL (reference sequence). The CDR3 sequence is CASSPWTSMATDTQYF. The CDR3 coding sequence is TGTGCCAGCAGCCCTTGGACTAGCATGGCCACAGATACGCAGTATTTT.

V is TRBV18 and J is TRBJ2-3; D is undetermined. The germline V gene has CDR1 KGHSH and CDR2 LQKENI. The CDR3 covers 13 residues. Trimming left V 0 bases short and J 3 bases short, with 4 bases between. CDR3 nucleotides: TGTGCCAGCTCACCACCGGTTACAGATACGCAGTATTTT. Amino acid sequence: CASSPPVTDTQYF.